This TCR beta chain was retrieved from a study of cytomegalovirus exposure and HLA in healthy donors. PCR was performed using 60 Vbeta and 13 Jbeta primers. Method: immunoSEQ multiplex PCR; TCRdb's copy keeps in-frame clones and lacks some. The sample holds hundreds of thousands of clones; roughly 90% are singletons and the top ten take approximately 2.4%. V was shortened by 0 bases and J by 3 bases, with 17 bases between the two germline ends. The CDR3 has 17 residues. Germline V gene lookup returns CDR1 MNHEY and CDR2 SMNVEV (reference sequence). Input material: PBMCs. This TCR derives from a woman between 18 and 30 years old in good health and CMV-seronegative. This chain connects TRBV27 to TRBJ1-1; D possibly corresponds to TRBD1 (5 bases). CDR3 sequence reads: CASSLSSGAVGYTEAFF. CDR3 coding DNA: TGTGCCAGCAGTTTATCGTCTGGGGCGGTGGGCTACACTGAAGCTTTCTTT.